What follows are 15 T cell receptor beta chains derived from one specimen sequenced in a study of shared clonotypes between healthy human individuals. Method: immunoSEQ multiplex PCR; TCRdb's copy keeps in-frame clones and lacks some. The sample lists about 2 million clones; roughly 96% were seen once. The source material was naive CD4+ T cells sorted from blood. Documented subset: CD45RA+ positively selected. The receptors come from a man in his late teens or twenties in good health.

V and J are TRBV7-2 and TRBJ2-5; D is perhaps TRBD1 or TRBD2 (5 bases each). This CDR3 comprises 14 residues. Germline values: CDR1 SGHTA, CDR2 FQGNSA. Trimming left V 5 bases short and J 5 bases short, with 15 bases between. This CDR3 reads CASSPTVGVETQYF. The CDR3 DNA reads as TGTGCCAGCAGCCCAACCGTGGGGGTGGAGACCCAGTACTTC.

V gene TRBV7-2 combines with J gene TRBJ2-4; 10 positions match TRBD2. This CDR3 is built from 14 residues. V lost 5 bases and J lost 8; bases outside the gene matches: 6. Germline CDR1 and CDR2: SGHTA and FQGNSA. The DNA for the CDR3 is TGTGCCAGCAGCATACTAGCGGGGCTTGACATTCAGTACTTC. Translated: CASSILAGLDIQYF. Variable domain in full (rest from reference TRBV7-2 and TRBJ2-4): GAGVSQSPSNKVTEKGKDVELRCDPISGHTALYWYRQSLGQGLEFLIYFQGNSAPDKSGLPSDRFSAERTGGSVSTLTIQRTQQEDSAVYLCASSILAGLDIQYFGAGTRLSVL.

Turning to this clone: An end of the junction does not agree with germline; a read error may underlie this. Different DNA sequences within this sample yield the same CDR3. This chain links TRBV29-1 with TRBJ1-2; D ambiguous. Germline CDR1 is SQVTM and CDR2 is ANQGSEA. The CDR3 is 10 amino acids. The DNA for the CDR3 is TGCAGCGTGGAAGGCTATGGCTACACCTTC. It encodes CSVEGYGYTF.

This sequence joins TRBV6-5 and TRBJ1-1, with D maybe TRBD1 (6 bases). The CDR3 runs to 15 residues. The V gene lost 5 bases and the J gene lost 3 bases, with 16 bases spanning the gap. The V gene's germline CDR1 is MNHEY and CDR2 SVGAGI. CDR3 bases: TGTGCCAGCAGTCCCTGGGCAGGGGCCCACACTGAAGCTTTCTTT. As protein: CASSPWAGAHTEAFF.

A note on this clone: A read error is possible here, since a much larger clone lies one base away. The sample contains more than one DNA sequence encoding this CDR3. The chain is built from TRBV2 and TRBJ1-2; 7 nucleotides match TRBD1. This CDR3 has 14 amino acids. V shed 1 base and J 4 bases; nucleotides not matched to a gene: 3. Germline V gene data show CDR1 as SNHLY and CDR2 as FYNNEI. CDR3 bases: TGTGCCAGCAGTGAAGGACAGGGAGGCTATGGCTACACCTTC. Protein: CASSEGQGGYGYTF.

The rearrangement uses TRBV15 and TRBJ2-2; D may correspond to TRBD1 or TRBD2 (5 bases each). Germline V CDR1 and CDR2: LNHNV, YYDKDF (reference sequence). V lost 0 bases to trimming and J lost 2 bases, with 16 bases between them. The CDR3 contains 18 residues. CDR3 sequence (DNA): TGTGCCACCAGCAGAGATAAGGGACGGGGAGTAAACACCGGGGAGCTGTTTTTT. Amino acids: CATSRDKGRGVNTGELFF. The variable domain in full, completed from reference TRBV15 and TRBJ2-2, reads DAMVIQNPRYQVTQFGKPVTLSCSQTLNHNVMYWYQQKSSQAPKLLFHYYDKDFNNEADTPDNFQSRRPNTSFCFLDIRSPGLGDTAMYLCATSRDKGRGVNTGELFFGEGSRLTVL.

The chain employs TRBV2 and TRBJ2-7; TRBD2 is a possible D gene (5 bases). Germline V gives CDR1 SNHLY, CDR2 FYNNEI. V was cut by 10 bases and J by 0 bases, with 16 bases left in between. The CDR3 has 14 amino acids. CDR3 nucleotide sequence: TGTGCCATTTATACAAGCGGAAACTCCTACGAGCAGTACTTC. As protein: CAIYTSGNSYEQYF.

This clone was seen just once. This rearrangement joins TRBV6-1 to TRBJ1-4; 8 nucleotides agree with TRBD1. This CDR3 is 14 amino acids long. Germline V gives CDR1 MNHNS, CDR2 SASEGT. J was trimmed by 4 bases and V by 6 bases; bases with no gene match: 4. Written as DNA, the CDR3 is TGTGCCAGCAGCGGACAGGGTAATAATGAAAAACTGTTTTTT. It specifies CASSGQGNNEKLFF.

The CDR3 protein is CASSLGTPEEQYF. The CDR3 coding sequence is TGTGCCAGCAGCTTAGGCACTCCTGAAGAGCAGTACTTC. The V gene is TRBV7-8, the J gene TRBJ2-7; the D is unclear. Trimming shortened V by 1 base and J by 7 bases, and 11 bases separated the two germline ends. The germline gives CDR1 SGHVS, CDR2 FQNEAQ. This CDR3 spans 13 amino acids.

The chain combines TRBV5-1 with TRBJ2-5, with TRBD1 identical over 7 bases. Losses at the gene ends were 0 bases for V and 7 bases for J; bases not matched to a gene: 6. CDR1 is SGHRS, CDR2 YFSETQ, per germline. CDR3 size: 14 residues. CDR3 DNA sequence: TGCGCCAGCAGCTTGGAAGGGGGCAGGGTGACCCAGTACTTC. It codes for CASSLEGGRVTQYF. The complete variable domain, with remaining parts taken from reference TRBV5-1 and TRBJ2-5, reads KAGVTQTPRYLIKTRGQQVTLSCSPISGHRSVSWYQQTPGQGLQFLFEYFSETQRNKGNFPGRFSGRQFSNSRSEMNVSTLELGDSALYLCASSLEGGRVTQYFGPGTRLLVL.

The chain employs TRBV2 and TRBJ1-5, with 9 bases fitting TRBD1. Germline lookup yields CDR1 SNHLY and CDR2 FYNNEI. The CDR3 runs to 16 residues. J was trimmed by 3 bases and V by 2 bases; bases with no gene match: 5. The CDR3 DNA follows: TGTGCCAGCAGTGAATGGGGACAGGGTCTCAATCAGCCCCAGCATTTT. It codes for CASSEWGQGLNQPQHF.

Points on this clone: In the same sample, other DNA sequences code for this CDR3. The genes are TRBV30 and TRBJ1-2; a weak D match, TRBD1 (5 bases). The germline V gene has CDR1 GTSNPN and CDR2 SVGIG (reference sequence). The length of the CDR3 is 12 residues. V lost 3 bases and J lost 4, with 9 bases in between. The CDR3 here is CAWSVTAYGYTF. CDR3 coding DNA: TGTGCCTGGAGCGTGACAGCCTATGGCTACACCTTC.

The genes are TRBV4-1 and TRBJ2-5; D may be TRBD2 (5 bases). The CDR3 contains 14 residues. Germline V CDR1 and CDR2: MGHRA, YSYEKL. Trimming took off 1 base at V and 5 bases at J, with 11 bases between the two ends. The CDR3 sequence: CASSQVGGLETQYF. The CDR3 DNA follows: TGCGCCAGCAGCCAAGTCGGAGGTCTGGAGACCCAGTACTTC.

Only one count was recorded for this clone. The CDR3 DNA follows: TGTGCCAGCAGCTTAGGCTCCCGACTAGCGGGGGGCTCCTACGAGCAGTACTTC. It translates to CASSLGSRLAGGSYEQYF. This rearrangement joins TRBV13 to TRBJ2-7; 13 positions match TRBD2. The germline CDR1 and CDR2 sequences are PRHDT and FYEKMQ (reference sequence). V lost 0 bases and J lost 0; bases outside the gene matches: 5. CDR3 length: 18 residues.

This clone was counted a single time. CDR3 DNA sequence: TGTGCCAGCAGTGCAGAGCGGGGGGTTAATGAGCAGTTCTTC. This sequence encodes CASSAERGVNEQFF. V usage is TRBV2 and J usage is TRBJ2-1; 9 nucleotides line up with TRBD2. Looked up from germline, CDR1 is SNHLY and CDR2 is FYNNEI. The CDR3 spans 14 residues. The ends lost 4 bases at V and 7 bases at J; junction bases unmatched: 5.